The TCR beta chain under discussion was sequenced for a study of T cells after yellow fever vaccination. About the research overall: Preparation of fractions with low cell numbers was performed using SMART-Seq v4 Ultra Low Input.

Study-level results: The study found a weaker secondary response that peaked faster, day 5 versus 15. Just a small share of clonotypes turned up in the CD4 compartment as well as the CD8 compartment. Reappearance after the booster was seen for most primary-vaccination clones, at 95% to 97% CD4 and 80% to 90% CD8.

The CDR3 sequence is 15 residues long. Looked up from germline, CDR1 is SGHTA and CDR2 is FQGNSA. The ends were cut back, 4 bases at V and 4 bases at J, with 16 bases in the middle. TCRdb recomputed calls from the 5' RACE reads with MiXCR, one row per CDR3 protein. Among roughly 320,000 distinct CDR3 sequences listed, around a tenth were seen once. To note about this clonotype: Its antigen is currently unknown.

V and J are TRBV7-2 and TRBJ1-1, with no clear D. Sequenced material: CD4+ T cells sorted from PBMCs, taken 45 days after the yellow fever booster vaccination. The receptor's source is a man between 18 and 29 years old who received the YFV17D yellow fever vaccine. The CDR3 sequence is CASSSQSRRGTEAFF. The CDR3 DNA reads as TGTGCCAGCAGCTCTCAGAGCAGGCGGGGCACTGAAGCTTTCTTT.